This T cell receptor (beta chain) was obtained from a study of blood T cell repertoires in COVID-19 (TCRdb year 2020). In terms of the full investigation: Samples covering the acute and convalescent phases of COVID-19 were provided by collaborators in the United States, Italy and Spain. The material from the prospective study consisted of cDNA or gDNA derived from T cells, B-cell-depleted T cells, or PBMCs. Subjects who had been exposed to COVID-19, were actively infected with it, or had recovered from it provided the deeply sampled blood TCRbeta repertoires that made up the dataset. The repertoires were made available in a free public database intended to serve as a resource for research on the immune response to SARS-CoV-2. Samples came from the ongoing ImmuneRACE study (first 160 participants) plus 1,254 subjects from 6 global collaborators. The sample metadata nearly always contained a de-identified subject ID, COVID-19 status, age in years and sex. Where HLA class I and class II types were available, the types were taken from metadata supplied by the sample provider, not from assay-based typing. The study at large found these results: The quantity of clinical and demographic metadata differed by source and by participant and was supplied without curation.

V sheds 10 bases and J sheds 4 bases, leaving 21 bases between their ends. Counted from cysteine to phenylalanine, this CDR3 has 15 amino acids. The CDR3 DNA has 45 bases and is translated from base 1. The germline V gene (reference sequence) sets CDR1 to LNHDA and CDR2 to SQIVND. This clone was seen a single time. The antigen it binds to is not known. No quality values exist for individual bases; no much larger clone is one base distant. In the prospective study, participants were 18 to 89 years old, resided in approximately 22 geographic areas of the United States, and were enrolled through a virtual design. In the prospective study, participants were assigned to cohorts based on the clinical history participants reported in a screening survey and a study questionnaire. Recovered participants in ImmuneRACE Cohort 3 were defined by two consecutive negative NP/OP PCR tests, clearance by a healthcare professional, or resolution of symptoms. Mobile phlebotomists in the prospective study collected whole blood, serum and a nasopharyngeal or oropharyngeal swab from every participant. Prospective study participants could optionally give additional blood draws and questionnaires over a roughly 2-month period. Blood samples from the prospective study were shipped frozen or at room temperature prior to DNA extraction.

TCRbeta CDR3 regions were amplified from genomic DNA by means of the immunoSEQ Assay, a bias-controlled multiplex PCR. Concerning the study's data processing: The number of nucleated cells in each sample was estimated by amplification of reference gene primers within the assay. To quantify the absolute abundance of each unique TCRbeta CDR3 rearrangement, sequence reads were collapsed and filtered. For each sample, productive Simpson clonality was calculated by taking the square root of Simpson's diversity index across productive rearrangements. The table comes from immuneACCESS by way of TCRdb, which keeps in-frame sequences with V and J called. Part of the clones is missing from these tables; in studies checked, under half for an unresolved V gene and the rest for unknown reasons. From that table come the V and J calls and clone size; the DNA was used to work out D and trimming. The sample table shows some 200,000 clones, and around 89% are seen once. The ten top clones hold roughly 8.8% of the sample.

Sequenced material: PBMCs or T cells enriched from blood (not recorded which). This TCR was recovered from a woman younger than 35 who had recovered from COVID-19. Recombination connected TRBV19 to TRBJ2-3; the D gene is perhaps TRBD2, on 7 matching bases. The DNA sequence is as follows: TGTGCCACCGGCGAACTAGGGGGGGTGGCAGATACGCAGTATTTT. This yields the protein CATGELGGVADTQYF.